Listed below are T cell receptor beta chains from one sample, sequenced in a study of cytomegalovirus exposure and HLA in healthy donors. Produced via immunoSEQ multiplex PCR; TCRdb's table is partial and in-frame only. This sample has about 87,000 clones, with approximately 69% found just once. Sequencing used PBMCs. These receptors were obtained from a man aged 25-45 years in good health and CMV-seropositive. The CDR3 runs from the conserved cysteine through the conserved F or W. The order of the fields is clone size, J gene, V gene, D gene, CDR3 DNA, CDR3 protein. D genes are given only for firm matches. Rows may omit the clone size; those that give it use once, few, many or a size class.

size: .; J: TRBJ2-1; V: TRBV5-1; D: TRBD1; DNA: TGCGCCAGCAGCTTGGAACAGGGGACATACAATGAGCAGTTCTTC; CDR3: CASSLEQGTYNEQFF
size: .; J: TRBJ1-4; V: TRBV9; D: .; DNA: TGTGCCAGCAGCGTAACGGGGGAAGTCGGTGAAAAACTGTTTTTT; CDR3: CASSVTGEVGEKLFF
size: .; J: TRBJ2-1; V: TRBV6-5; D: TRBD2; DNA: TGTGCCAGCAGTTTAGCGGGCCAAATCAATGAGCAGTTCTTC; CDR3: CASSLAGQINEQFF
size: .; J: TRBJ2-7; V: TRBV6-6; D: TRBD2; DNA: TGTGCCAGCAGTTTTCGGGACTACGGTTCCTACGAGCAGTACTTC; CDR3: CASSFRDYGSYEQYF
size: .; J: TRBJ2-1; V: TRBV28; D: TRBD1; DNA: TGTGCCAGCAGTCCAGGGACAGTCTACAATGAGCAGTTCTTC; CDR3: CASSPGTVYNEQFF
size: .; J: TRBJ1-1; V: TRBV7-8; D: .; DNA: TGTGCCAGCAGCTTATCCGGAGTAGGGAGCACTGAAGCTTTCTTT; CDR3: CASSLSGVGSTEAFF
size: .; J: TRBJ2-7; V: TRBV2; D: .; DNA: TGTGCCAGCAAGGTGGTACGGGAAAACGAGCAGTACTTC; CDR3: CASKVVRENEQYF
size: .; J: TRBJ2-3; V: TRBV11-3; D: .; DNA: TGTGCCAGCAGCTTAGGGGGGGGCCGCACAGATACGCAGTATTTT; CDR3: CASSLGGGRTDTQYF
size: few; J: TRBJ1-3; V: TRBV28; D: TRBD1; DNA: TGTGCCAGCATCCTCGGGGGGGACAGTGGAAACACCATATATTTT; CDR3: CASILGGDSGNTIYF
size: .; J: TRBJ2-7; V: TRBV9; D: TRBD2; DNA: TGTGCCAGCAGCGTAACTAGCGGGAACTACGAGCAGTACTTC; CDR3: CASSVTSGNYEQYF
size: .; J: TRBJ2-4; V: TRBV18; D: .; DNA: TGTGCCAGCTCACCAACCGGACAAGTAAACATTCAGTACTTC; CDR3: CASSPTGQVNIQYF
size: .; J: TRBJ1-1; V: TRBV9; D: .; DNA: TGTGCCAGCAGCTTCGGGGGTGGCACTGAAGCTTTCTTT; CDR3: CASSFGGGTEAFF
size: .; J: TRBJ1-3; V: TRBV5-4; D: .; DNA: TGTGCCAGCAGACACATGAACTCTGGAAACACCATATATTTT; CDR3: CASRHMNSGNTIYF
size: few; J: TRBJ2-7; V: TRBV5-4; D: .; DNA: TGTGCCAGCAGCCCCGGAGGGGCAGACCACGAGCAGTACTTC; CDR3: CASSPGGADHEQYF
size: .; J: TRBJ2-3; V: TRBV30; D: TRBD2; DNA: TGTGCCTGGAGTGAAGAGATTAGCGGGGGGGAAGGCACAGATACGCAGTATTTT; CDR3: CAWSEEISGGEGTDTQYF
size: .; J: TRBJ2-1; V: TRBV9; D: .; DNA: TGTGCCAGCAGCCCCTCGGAGGGAATAGGATACAATGAGCAGTTCTTC; CDR3: CASSPSEGIGYNEQFF
size: .; J: TRBJ2-1; V: TRBV6-1; D: .; DNA: TGTGCCAGCGGAAAAGGGAGGAATGAGCAGTTCTTC; CDR3: CASGKGRNEQFF
size: .; J: TRBJ2-7; V: TRBV27; D: TRBD2; DNA: TGTGCCAGCAGTTTCTCACTAGCGGGAGTCCGGTCCTACGAGCAGTACTTC; CDR3: CASSFSLAGVRSYEQYF
size: .; J: TRBJ1-5; V: TRBV2; D: TRBD1; DNA: TGTGCCAGCAGTACGGACAGGGTCAATCAGCCCCAGCATTTT; CDR3: CASSTDRVNQPQHF
size: .; J: TRBJ2-6; V: TRBV30; D: .; DNA: TGTGCCTGGGCAGATTACTCTGGGGCCAACGTCCTGACTTTC; CDR3: CAWADYSGANVLTF
size: .; J: TRBJ2-1; V: TRBV5-1; D: .; DNA: TGCGCCAGCCGACAGGCAAGCGGGGCCGAGCAGTTCTTC; CDR3: CASRQASGAEQFF
size: large; J: TRBJ1-3; V: TRBV6-1; D: TRBD1; DNA: TGTGCCAGCAGTGAAGCGACAGGGGGAAACACCATATATTTT; CDR3: CASSEATGGNTIYF
size: few; J: TRBJ2-7; V: TRBV6-5; D: .; DNA: TGTGCCAGCAGCCCCGGGGGGCACGAGCAGTACTTC; CDR3: CASSPGGHEQYF
size: few; J: TRBJ1-5; V: TRBV6-1; D: TRBD1; DNA: TGTGCCAGCAGTGATGGGGACAGGGGTGGTGGTCGGCCCCAGCATTTT; CDR3: CASSDGDRGGGRPQHF
size: .; J: TRBJ1-5; V: TRBV23-1; D: TRBD1; DNA: TGCGCCAGCAGCCAGCGGGACAGGGGTCAGCCCCAGCATTTT; CDR3: CASSQRDRGQPQHF
size: .; J: TRBJ2-2; V: TRBV6-5; D: TRBD1; DNA: TGTGCCAGCAGGTCGGGACAGAGGCGCGGGGAGCTGTTTTTT; CDR3: CASRSGQRRGELFF
size: .; J: TRBJ2-7; V: TRBV7-2; D: TRBD2; DNA: TGTGCCAGCAGATCACTCGGGACTAGCCCGAACGAGCAGTACTTC; CDR3: CASRSLGTSPNEQYF
size: .; J: TRBJ1-2; V: TRBV5-6; D: TRBD1; DNA: TGTGCCAGCAGCTCGCCCTACAGGGGGTCTAACTATGGCTACACCTTC; CDR3: CASSSPYRGSNYGYTF
size: .; J: TRBJ2-7; V: TRBV5-4; D: TRBD1; DNA: TGTGCCAGCAGCTTAGGGATGGGGACAGGGGGAAACGAGCAGTACTTC; CDR3: CASSLGMGTGGNEQYF
size: .; J: TRBJ1-1; V: TRBV5-1; D: .; DNA: TGCGCCAGCAGCTGGGACTCTTGGGGCACTGAAGCTTTCTTT; CDR3: CASSWDSWGTEAFF
size: .; J: TRBJ1-5; V: TRBV11-2; D: .; DNA: TGTGCCAGCAGCGAACAGGGATTACGTAGCAATCAGCCCCAGCATTTT; CDR3: CASSEQGLRSNQPQHF
size: .; J: TRBJ2-2; V: TRBV6-6; D: TRBD2; DNA: TGTGCCAGCTGCGTAGCGGGGAACACCGGGGAGCTGTTTTTT; CDR3: CASCVAGNTGELFF
size: .; J: TRBJ1-4; V: TRBV27; D: .; DNA: TGTGCCAGCAGACCAGGCACAACTAATGAAAAACTGTTTTTT; CDR3: CASRPGTTNEKLFF
size: .; J: TRBJ2-7; V: TRBV16; D: .; DNA: TGTGCCAGCAGCCAACAGTGGACCCCGGGGACCTACGAGCAGTACTTC; CDR3: CASSQQWTPGTYEQYF
size: .; J: TRBJ2-5; V: TRBV6-5; D: .; DNA: TGTGCCAGCAGTTACCGGGGAGTGGAGACCCAGTACTTC; CDR3: CASSYRGVETQYF
size: .; J: TRBJ1-2; V: TRBV4-3; D: .; DNA: TGCGCCAGCAGCCAAGACGGCAGTAGGGGGAAAAACACCTTC; CDR3: CASSQDGSRGKNTF
size: .; J: TRBJ1-3; V: TRBV15; D: .; DNA: TGTGCCACCAGCAGAGATAGGGGCTCTGGAAACACCATATATTTT; CDR3: CATSRDRGSGNTIYF
size: .; J: TRBJ2-7; V: TRBV28; D: TRBD1; DNA: TGTGCCAGCGGATTGGACAGGGGGCGTCGCGGGGGCTACTACGAGCAGTACTTC; CDR3: CASGLDRGRRGGYYEQYF
size: .; J: TRBJ2-6; V: TRBV6-5; D: .; DNA: TGTGCCAGCAGTAGGGAGCCCTCGAGGGCCAACGTCCTGACTTTC; CDR3: CASSREPSRANVLTF